The 6 T cell receptor beta chains listed next were all sequenced from one sample in a study of blood T cell repertoires in COVID-19. Profiling relied on immunoSEQ multiplex PCR, and the TCRdb table lists in-frame clones only, not all of them. This sample has about 140,000 clones, with around 77% found just once. Sample: peripheral blood. The receptors were gathered from a man over 45 with active or convalescent COVID-19.

The V call is TRBV7-2, the J call TRBJ2-7; 14 bases are a match to TRBD2. The CDR3 length is 17 residues. Looked up from germline, CDR1 is SGHTA and CDR2 is FQGNSA. J gave up 7 bases and V 1 base, and 9 bases lay outside the gene matches. The CDR3 loop is CASSLGGPGTSGSEQYF. The DNA of the CDR3 is TGTGCCAGCAGCTTAGGGGGACCGGGGACTAGCGGGAGTGAGCAGTACTTC.

The V and J genes are TRBV6-4 and TRBJ2-5; unclear D gene. This CDR3 has 13 amino acids. V lost 5 bases, J lost 5 bases, and 12 bases lay in between. In germline, CDR1 is MRHNA, CDR2 SNTAGT. The CDR3 DNA reads TGTGCCAGCAGTATAATTGACGGGGAGACCCAGTACTTC. Its protein is CASSIIDGETQYF.

The CDR3 is CASSQTSGSYQETQYF. The CDR3 nucleotides read TGTGCCAGCAGCCAGACTAGCGGTTCGTACCAAGAGACCCAGTACTTC. The chain is built from TRBV5-4 and TRBJ2-5, with 9 nucleotides matching TRBD2. CDR1 is SGHNT, CDR2 YYREEE, per germline (reference sequence). The CDR3 contains 16 residues. Losses at the gene ends were 4 bases for V and 0 bases for J; bases not matched to a gene: 7. Full variable domain (outside the CDR3, taken from reference TRBV5-4 and TRBJ2-5): ETGVTQSPTHLIKTRGQQVTLRCSSQSGHNTVSWYQQALGQGPQFIFQYYREEENGRGNFPPRFSGLQFPNYSSELNVNALELDDSALYLCASSQTSGSYQETQYFGPGTRLLVL.

This clone showed up just once. The chain employs TRBV19 and TRBJ2-6; D remains ambiguous. The CDR3 has 12 amino acids. Germline V CDR1 and CDR2: LNHDA, SQIVND (reference sequence). Trimming cost V 5 bases and J 6 bases, with 5 bases left between them. Written as DNA, the CDR3 is TGTGCCAGTAGTCCCCAGGCCAACGTCCTGACTTTC. Its translation: CASSPQANVLTF. Together with reference TRBV19 and TRBJ2-6, the CDR3 gives the full variable domain: DGGITQSPKYLFRKEGQNVTLSCEQNLNHDAMYWYRQDPGQGLRLIYYSQIVNDFQKGDIAEGYSVSREKKESFPLTVTSAQKNPTAFYLCASSPQANVLTFGAGSRLTVL.

J is TRBJ1-2 and V is TRBV7-2; D not certain. CDR3 length: 15 residues. Germline V CDR1 and CDR2: SGHTA, FQGNSA. The germline V and J ends were trimmed by 2 bases and 3 bases, with 13 bases remaining between them. As DNA, the CDR3 is TGTGCCAGCAGCTTACTTCCGGGTTCGTACTATGGCTACACCTTC. Residues: CASSLLPGSYYGYTF.

This chain links TRBV12-3 or TRBV12-4 with TRBJ2-1, with D maybe TRBD2 (5 bases). V was cut by 6 bases and J by 9 bases, with 12 bases left in between. CDR3 length: 12 amino acids. This chain's CDR3 is CASSRGLSEQFF. CDR3 nucleotide sequence: TGTGCCAGCAGCAGAGGACTGAGTGAGCAGTTCTTC.